Listed below are T cell receptor beta chains from one sample, sequenced in a study of blood T cell repertoires in COVID-19. Sequencing used immunoSEQ multiplex PCR; TCRdb keeps in-frame clones, though not all of them. The sample consists of 150,000 or so clones, roughly nine tenths of them appearing once. Material for sequencing was peripheral blood. Receptors were obtained from a man younger than 30 with COVID-19, enrolled during active disease. Both conserved end residues are part of each CDR3. A D gene is named only where the DNA matches it firmly. Clone size is not always given. Where it is, it says once, few, many or a class for expanded clones.

CASSEGLSYEQYF,TGTGCCAGCAGTGAGGGTTTGTCCTACGAGCAGTACTTC,.,TRBJ2-7,.,TRBV28
CASSPPGTVKNYEQYF,TGTGCCAGCAGCCCCCCCGGGACAGTCAAAAATTACGAGCAGTACTTC,.,TRBJ2-7,TRBD1,TRBV3-1/TRBV3-2
CASSVDSSGANVLTF,TGTGCCAGCAGTGTTGACAGCTCTGGGGCCAACGTCCTGACTTTC,.,TRBJ2-6,.,TRBV6-4
CASSRISQGYSNQPQHF,TGTGCCAGCAGTCGCATCTCTCAGGGATATAGCAATCAGCCCCAGCATTTT,.,TRBJ1-5,.,TRBV6-2/TRBV6-3
CASSLGIRTVENSPLHF,TGTGCCAGCAGCTTAGGGATCAGGACAGTCGAAAATTCACCCCTCCACTTT,.,TRBJ1-6,.,TRBV7-2
CASRWGQENTEAFF,TGTGCCAGCAGATGGGGACAGGAGAACACTGAAGCTTTCTTT,.,TRBJ1-1,TRBD1,TRBV6-6
CASSPRTSGFLDTQYF,TGTGCCAGCAGTCCACGGACTAGCGGGTTCTTAGATACGCAGTATTTT,.,TRBJ2-3,TRBD2,TRBV27
CASSVQLAGYNEQFF,TGTGCCAGCAGCGTTCAACTAGCGGGCTACAATGAGCAGTTCTTC,.,TRBJ2-1,TRBD2,TRBV9
CASSLSRLADTDTQYF,TGTGCCAGCAGTTTATCCCGACTAGCGGACACAGATACGCAGTATTTT,.,TRBJ2-3,TRBD2,TRBV27
CASRYLEWDTQYF,TGTGCCAGCAGATACCTCGAGTGGGATACGCAGTATTTT,.,TRBJ2-3,.,TRBV27
CASSVRGQGSYNEQFF,TGTGCCAGCAGCGTCCGTGGACAGGGGAGCTACAATGAGCAGTTCTTC,.,TRBJ2-1,TRBD1,TRBV9
CASTVENSGANVLTF,TGTGCCAGCACCGTGGAGAACTCTGGGGCCAACGTCCTGACTTTC,.,TRBJ2-6,.,TRBV2
CASSSTGLAANTGELFF,TGTGCCAGCAGCTCCACCGGACTAGCGGCTAACACCGGGGAGCTGTTTTTT,.,TRBJ2-2,TRBD2,TRBV7-9
CASSPGAPSYEQYF,TGTGCCAGCTCACCGGGAGCTCCCTCCTACGAGCAGTACTTC,.,TRBJ2-7,.,TRBV18
CASSLGLGRTYNEQFF,TGTGCCAGCAGCTTGGGTCTGGGGCGCACCTACAATGAGCAGTTCTTC,.,TRBJ2-1,.,TRBV5-4
CALPQGGVYGYTF,TGTGCCCTCCCACAGGGGGGGGTCTATGGCTACACCTTC,.,TRBJ1-2,TRBD1,TRBV30
CACTGTGGFGNEKLLF,TGTGCCTGTACCGGGACAGGGGGTTTCGGTAATGAAAAACTGCTTTTT,.,TRBJ1-4,TRBD1,TRBV30
CATSSWTGNSPLHF,TGTGCCACCAGCAGCTGGACAGGGAATTCACCCCTCCACTTT,.,TRBJ1-6,TRBD1,TRBV15
CAWSRLSYSGNTIYF,TGTGCCTGGAGCCGCCTCAGTTACTCTGGAAACACCATATATTTT,.,TRBJ1-3,.,TRBV30
CASSRSWGGGLTTGELFF,TGTGCCAGCAGCCGGAGTTGGGGGGGCGGGCTTACGACCGGGGAGCTGTTTTTT,.,TRBJ2-2,.,TRBV5-4
CASSVGDSTSYEQYF,TGTGCCAGCAGCGTAGGGGACTCGACCTCCTACGAGCAGTACTTC,.,TRBJ2-7,.,TRBV9
CASSGSGHSTDTQYF,TGTGCCAGCAGCGGTAGCGGCCATAGCACAGATACGCAGTATTTT,.,TRBJ2-3,.,TRBV9
CASSSYRGSLRTEAFF,TGTGCCAGCAGCTCCTACAGGGGATCGCTGAGAACTGAAGCTTTCTTT,few,TRBJ1-1,TRBD1,TRBV7-9
CASSQGLTSRNEQFF,TGTGCCAGCAGCCAAGGCCTCACTAGCCGCAATGAGCAGTTCTTC,.,TRBJ2-1,.,TRBV3-1/TRBV3-2
CASRPPGLAGDTQYF,TGTGCCAGCAGACCACCGGGACTAGCGGGAGATACGCAGTATTTT,.,TRBJ2-3,TRBD2,TRBV27
CATSRPGLATPSGYEQYF,TGTGCCACCAGCAGGCCGGGACTAGCAACCCCGTCGGGATACGAGCAGTACTTC,.,TRBJ2-7,TRBD2,TRBV15
CASSLEAGAYNEQFF,TGCGCCAGCAGCTTGGAGGCAGGGGCGTACAATGAGCAGTTCTTC,.,TRBJ2-1,.,TRBV5-1
CASSPRLRGTQPQHF,TGTGCCAGCAGCCCGAGATTGCGGGGGACTCAGCCCCAGCATTTT,.,TRBJ1-5,.,TRBV28
CASSANPGLRPDEQYF,TGTGCCAGCAGCGCAAATCCGGGACTCCGTCCTGACGAGCAGTACTTC,once,TRBJ2-7,.,TRBV9
CASSLAGDSGYTF,TGTGCCAGCAGCTTGGCCGGGGATAGTGGCTACACCTTC,.,TRBJ1-2,.,TRBV5-5
CASSFPWGASNAEAFF,TGTGCCAGCAGTTTCCCCTGGGGAGCGAGTAACGCTGAAGCTTTCTTT,once,TRBJ1-1,.,TRBV28
CASSSGAGSYNEQFF,TGTGCCAGTAGTAGTGGAGCTGGTTCCTACAATGAGCAGTTCTTC,once,TRBJ2-1,.,TRBV19
CASNPQGTYEQYF,TGTGCCAGCAACCCACAGGGAACCTACGAGCAGTACTTC,.,TRBJ2-7,.,TRBV28
CASSYGLRVGEQYF,TGTGCCAGCAGTTACGGTCTCAGGGTAGGCGAGCAGTACTTC,.,TRBJ2-7,.,TRBV6-2/TRBV6-3
CASSSQGALGTEAFF,TGTGCCAGCTCATCACAGGGGGCGTTAGGCACTGAAGCTTTCTTT,.,TRBJ1-1,TRBD1,TRBV18
CASSLTQGATDTQYF,TGTGCCAGCAGTTTAACGCAGGGGGCCACAGATACGCAGTATTTT,.,TRBJ2-3,TRBD1,TRBV28
CASSPTGALDEKLFF,TGTGCTAGCAGCCCGACAGGGGCCCTAGATGAAAAACTGTTTTTT,.,TRBJ1-4,TRBD1,TRBV7-7
CASSHRTGMNTEAFF,TGCGCCAGCAGCCACCGGACGGGGATGAACACTGAAGCTTTCTTT,.,TRBJ1-1,.,TRBV4-1
CASSVNRDRDYGYTF,TGTGCCAGCAGCGTAAACAGGGATAGGGACTATGGCTACACCTTC,.,TRBJ1-2,.,TRBV9
CATWTGDPVSGNTIYF,TGTGCCACATGGACAGGGGACCCCGTCTCTGGAAACACCATATATTTT,once,TRBJ1-3,TRBD1,TRBV10-3
CASSARRTSTDTQYF,TGTGCCAGCAGTGCACGCCGAACTAGCACAGATACGCAGTATTTT,.,TRBJ2-3,.,TRBV2
CASSVVAVPSYNEQFF,TGTGCCAGCAGCGTAGTGGCGGTTCCCTCCTACAATGAGCAGTTCTTC,.,TRBJ2-1,.,TRBV9
CATSARGRETQYF,TGTGCCACCAGTGCCAGGGGAAGGGAGACCCAGTACTTC,.,TRBJ2-5,.,TRBV24-1
CASRKDRAATEAFF,TGTGCCAGCAGGAAGGACAGGGCAGCGACTGAAGCTTTCTTT,few,TRBJ1-1,TRBD1,TRBV2
CASSRQGEDHNEQFF,TGTGCCAGCAGTAGACAGGGGGAGGACCACAATGAGCAGTTCTTC,.,TRBJ2-1,TRBD1,TRBV6-5
CASSEGRAGDYEQYF,TGTGCCAGCAGTGAAGGAAGGGCGGGGGACTACGAGCAGTACTTC,.,TRBJ2-7,TRBD2,TRBV25-1
CASSGGELNQPQHF,TGTGCCAGCTCCGGAGGGGAGCTCAATCAGCCCCAGCATTTT,.,TRBJ1-5,.,TRBV18
CASSLTGSLEETQYF,TGTGCCAGCAGCCTAACGGGGAGTTTAGAAGAGACCCAGTACTTC,.,TRBJ2-5,.,TRBV7-7
CASSLAGSGSLTDTQYF,TGCGCCAGCAGCTTGGCCGGTAGCGGGAGTTTGACAGATACGCAGTATTTT,.,TRBJ2-3,TRBD2,TRBV5-1
CASSSSGLAATGELFF,TGTGCCAGCAGCTCTAGCGGGCTAGCGGCCACCGGGGAGCTGTTTTTT,.,TRBJ2-2,TRBD2,TRBV11-3
CASSLRLSGSRDTQYF,TGTGCCAGTAGTTTGCGACTTAGCGGGAGTAGGGATACGCAGTATTTT,.,TRBJ2-3,TRBD2,TRBV19
CAWSEVTGTFDNSPLHF,TGTGCCTGGAGCGAAGTAACCGGGACATTCGATAATTCACCCCTCCACTTT,.,TRBJ1-6,.,TRBV30
CASSYSRQVNTGELFF,TGTGCCAGCAGTTACTCGAGACAGGTGAACACCGGGGAGCTGTTTTTT,.,TRBJ2-2,.,TRBV6-2/TRBV6-3
CASSRTGVYSPLHF,TGTGCCAGCAGTCGGACAGGGGTTTACTCACCCCTCCACTTT,.,TRBJ1-6,TRBD1,TRBV28